This T cell receptor beta chain was sequenced in a study of T cell repertoires in ileal Crohn's disease. Study overall: At surgery, roughly 35% of patients smoked, with median disease duration 7.9 years. All patients had surgery for stricturing (approximately 61%) or penetrating (around 39%) disease.

A word on this clone: Its antigen remains unknown.

Each sample's TCRB immunosequencing used 500 to 550 nanograms of biopsy DNA. TCRdb's copy holds only in-frame clones and misses some; the assay was immunoSEQ multiplex PCR. The data contain approximately 7,500 clones, roughly 95% of them seen just once; the ten biggest clones take up 0.22%. The study's findings and limits: All patients with clonality above 26.8% had endoscopic recurrence.

Trimming removed 3 bases at V and 11 bases at J, with 16 bases between. In germline, CDR1 is SEHNR, CDR2 FQNEAQ (reference sequence). The CDR3 is 13 residues long. The V call is TRBV7-9, the J call TRBJ1-1; D is unclear. This TCR derives from an adult with Crohn's disease. The specimen was ileal tissue. The chain's CDR3 is CASSFGPEGRAFF. CDR3 in DNA: TGTGCCAGCAGCTTCGGGCCCGAGGGTCGGGCTTTCTTT.